Listed here are 24 T cell receptor beta chains from one sample, sequenced in a study of response to subunit inactivated influenza vaccine (dated by TCRdb to 2016 to 2018). Libraries were constructed by RT-PCR. Sequenced using an Illumina HiSeq 2500. TCRdb reran the public reads through fastp at Q25 and MiXCR, keeping productive beta chains. Identical CDR3 protein sequences are pooled into one entry, listed with their most common genes and DNA. The sample has fewer than 750,000 distinct CDR3 sequences on record, less than 15% of them singletons. The biggest ten clones account for 8.5% to 14% of the sample. This sample comprised PBMCs from blood, obtained 11 to 12 days after vaccination. The receptors were sampled from a middle-aged man who received an inactivated influenza vaccine. Donor details come from another sample of the same person, matched by shared clones.

For the CDR3, the DNA is TGTGCCAGCAGCCAATCCGGGGGCTACGAGCAGTACTTC. Translation gives CASSQSGGYEQYF. The chain links TRBV3-1 to TRBJ2-7; possible D gene TRBD2, 6 bases. The CDR3 has 13 residues. CDR1 and CDR2 from the germline V gene are LGHDT and YNNKEL (reference sequence). Trimming shortened V by 2 bases and J by 3 bases, and 8 bases separated the two germline ends.

The gene calls are TRBV13 and TRBJ2-2; D call uncertain. The CDR3 is 12 residues long. The germline V gene encodes CDR1 PRHDT and CDR2 FYEKMQ (reference sequence). Trimming stripped 5 bases from V and 8 bases from J, with 9 bases between. The CDR3 here is CASSTHQGELFF. The CDR3 DNA is TGTGCCAGCAGCACCCACCAGGGGGAGCTGTTTTTT.

This clonotype was seen repeatedly, ten times or more. The CDR3 region is CASSKAGGPYTDTQYF. For the CDR3, the DNA is TGTGCCAGCTCAAAGGCGGGAGGCCCTTACACAGATACGCAGTATTTT. The V and J genes are TRBV18 and TRBJ2-3; the match to TRBD2 covers 8 bases. The CDR3 is 16 amino acids. Germline assignment: CDR1 KGHSH and CDR2 LQKENI. Trimming removed 5 bases from V and 2 bases from J; junction bases left unmatched: 9. The full variable domain, with the rest looked up from reference TRBV18 and TRBJ2-3, is NAGVMQNPRHLVRRRGQEARLRCSPMKGHSHVYWYRQLPEEGLKFMVYLQKENIIDESGMPKERFSAEFPKEGPSILRIQQVVRGDSAAYFCASSKAGGPYTDTQYFGPGTRLTVL.

This sequence joins TRBV6-2 or TRBV6-3 and TRBJ1-1; D remains ambiguous. V was pared by 5 bases and J by 0 bases, with 7 bases between. This CDR3 contains 13 residues. Germline V CDR1 and CDR2: MNHEY, SVGEGT. CDR3 amino acids: CASSRHLNTEAFF. The CDR3 nucleotides read TGTGCCAGCAGTAGACACTTGAACACTGAAGCTTTCTTT.

This clonotype was observed many times. The chain is built from TRBV5-1 and TRBJ2-5, with 9 bases identical to TRBD1. The germline gives CDR1 SGHRS, CDR2 YFSETQ. This CDR3 has 17 amino acids. Germline trimming cut 4 bases from V and 4 bases from J; bases unmatched to any gene: 14. The CDR3 is CASSPGYRGRLLETQYF. CDR3 sequence (DNA): TGCGCCAGCAGCCCAGGGTACAGGGGGCGCCTGTTAGAGACCCAGTACTTC.

This clonotype was counted between two and nine times. The V and J genes are TRBV5-1 and TRBJ2-1; a possible D gene is TRBD2 (6 bases). The CDR3 extends over 14 amino acids. The ends were cut back, 2 bases at V and 4 bases at J, with 10 bases in the middle. CDR1 is SGHRS, CDR2 YFSETQ, per germline. The DNA of the CDR3 is TGCGCCAGCAGCTTAACTAGCAGATACAATGAGCAGTTCTTC. Translating gives CASSLTSRYNEQFF. The full variable domain, completed using reference TRBV5-1 and TRBJ2-1, is KAGVTQTPRYLIKTRGQQVTLSCSPISGHRSVSWYQQTPGQGLQFLFEYFSETQRNKGNFPGRFSGRQFSNSRSEMNVSTLELGDSALYLCASSLTSRYNEQFFGPGTRLTVL.

At least ten counts were recorded for this clonotype. The J gene is TRBJ2-6, the V gene TRBV10-3; TRBD1 matches 8 bases. This CDR3 has 16 residues. Germline CDR1 reads ENHRY; CDR2 reads SYGVKD. The V segment lost 5 bases and the J segment 2 bases; nucleotides outside the gene matches: 5. The CDR3 region is CAISPSGGTGANVLTF. Written as DNA, the CDR3 is TGTGCCATCAGTCCCTCAGGGGGCACTGGGGCCAACGTCCTGACTTTC.

This clonotype was observed a single time. This chain links TRBV6-2 or TRBV6-3 with TRBJ1-5; 8 nucleotides agree with TRBD1. Germline CDR1 and CDR2: MNHEY and SVGEGT. With V trimmed by 7 bases and J by 6 bases, 8 bases remained unmatched. CDR3 length equals 14 residues. CDR3 in amino acids: CASNQGAGGQPQHF. CDR3 DNA: TGTGCCAGCAATCAGGGGGCTGGGGGTCAGCCCCAGCATTTT.

This clonotype was seen a few times. The chain combines TRBV27 with TRBJ1-6; 7 nucleotides line up with TRBD1. CDR1 is MNHEY, CDR2 SMNVEV, per germline (reference sequence). V was pared by 4 bases and J by 10 bases, with 4 bases of the junction left unmatched. The CDR3 extends over 13 amino acids. CDR3 DNA sequence: TGTGCCAGCAGTTATACAGGGGAATCACCCCTCCACTTT. It is translated as CASSYTGESPLHF.

This clonotype has only a few counts. V gene TRBV27 combines with J gene TRBJ2-1; D is undetermined. This CDR3 region has 15 residues. The V gene's germline CDR1 is MNHEY and CDR2 SMNVEV (reference sequence). Trimming pared 4 bases from V and 6 bases from J, leaving 16 bases between. The CDR3 DNA reads as TGTGCCAGCAGTTCGAGCTCCTCCTGGCGCAATGAGCAGTTCTTC. Amino acid sequence: CASSSSSSWRNEQFF.

This clonotype was observed a few times. V usage is TRBV20-1 and J usage is TRBJ2-1; tentatively, D is TRBD1 or TRBD2 (5 bases each). Per the germline V gene, CDR1 is DFQATT and CDR2 is SNEGSKA (reference sequence). Trimming took off 4 bases at V and 5 bases at J, with 15 bases between the two ends. The CDR3 loop spans 14 amino acids. CDR3 region: CSAIVGTADNEQFF. The CDR3 DNA sequence: TGCAGTGCTATCGTCGGGACCGCCGACAATGAGCAGTTCTTC.

This rearrangement joins TRBV10-3 to TRBJ2-1; no reliable D call. The V and J ends lost 2 bases and 7 bases respectively, with 3 bases between them. CDR1 and CDR2 from the germline V gene are ENHRY and SYGVKD. The CDR3 loop spans 11 amino acids. CDR3 region: CAISEENEQFF. In DNA form, the CDR3 reads TGTGCCATCAGTGAGGAGAATGAGCAGTTCTTC.

Details on this clonotype: A much more abundant neighbour one base away suggests this may be a read error. CDR3 residues: CSVESYNEQFF. CDR3 DNA: TGCAGCGTTGAAAGCTACAATGAGCAGTTCTTC. The V call is TRBV29-1, the J call TRBJ2-1, with D unresolved. The V gene's germline CDR1 is SQVTM and CDR2 ANQGSEA. The CDR3 totals 11 residues. V was clipped by 2 bases and J by 3 bases, with 2 bases between them.

The rearrangement links TRBV7-2 to TRBJ2-3, with 8 bases fitting TRBD2. V shed 1 base, J shed 5 bases, and the junction held 8 bases outside the gene matches. From germline, CDR1 is SGHTA and CDR2 FQGNSA. The CDR3 has 16 residues. The CDR3 loop is CASSLVFGRAIDTQYF. CDR3 in DNA: TGTGCCAGCAGCTTAGTGTTCGGGAGGGCCATAGATACGCAGTATTTT.

The genes are TRBV9 and TRBJ2-7; 12 bases agree with TRBD2. This CDR3 has 16 residues. CDR1 and CDR2 from the germline V gene are SGDLS and YYNGEE. V lost 4 bases to trimming and J lost 6 bases; unmatched junction nucleotides: 11. CDR3: CASSQTSGRMLGEQYF. DNA of the CDR3: TGTGCCAGCAGCCAGACTAGCGGGAGAATGTTGGGCGAGCAGTACTTC.

This clonotype showed up just a few times. The chain recombines TRBV12-3 or TRBV12-4 with TRBJ1-2, with D unresolved. The CDR3 has 13 amino acids. V lost 5 bases and J lost 5, with 12 bases in between. The CDR3 spells CASSPGSVYGYTF. CDR3 in DNA: TGTGCCAGCAGTCCTGGGAGCGTATATGGCTACACCTTC.

The rearrangement links TRBV5-1 to TRBJ1-6; no clear D. The CDR3 extends over 16 amino acids. The V end was cut by 0 bases, the J end by 2 bases, with 9 bases between. CDR1 is SGHRS and CDR2 is YFSETQ in the germline V gene. CDR3: CASSLGQATYNSPLHF. Written as DNA, the CDR3 is TGCGCCAGCAGCTTGGGGCAGGCTACCTATAATTCACCCCTCCACTTT.

This chain connects TRBV9 to TRBJ2-6; D remains ambiguous. The CDR3 has 15 amino acids. Deletions cut 0 bases from V and 2 bases from J, with 6 bases between. Germline values: CDR1 SGDLS, CDR2 YYNGEE. The chain's CDR3 is CASSVDGAGANVLTF. The DNA of the CDR3 is TGTGCCAGCAGCGTAGATGGGGCTGGGGCCAACGTCCTGACTTTC.

In DNA form, the CDR3 reads TGCAGCGTAAACAGGGGCTCCTACGAGCAGTACTTC. It translates to CSVNRGSYEQYF. The rearrangement links TRBV29-1 to TRBJ2-7, with 7 bases fitting TRBD1. Germline CDR1 SQVTM, CDR2 ANQGSEA. CDR3 size: 12 residues. J was trimmed by 0 bases and V by 6 bases; bases with no gene match: 2.

The sample holds a few counts of this clonotype. The rearrangement joins TRBV12-3 or TRBV12-4 to TRBJ2-7; D might be TRBD2 (6 bases). The CDR3 contains 14 residues. V gave up 6 bases and J gave up 5 bases, with 17 bases separating them. This CDR3 reads CASRKTRGNHEQYF. The CDR3 DNA is TGTGCCAGCAGAAAGACCCGGGGGAACCACGAGCAGTACTTC.

This clonotype was detected a few times. The chain is built from TRBV5-6 and TRBJ2-7; no clear D gene. The CDR3 has 15 residues. Germline-derived CDR1 and CDR2 are SGHDT and YYEEEE. V lost 0 bases and J 0 bases, leaving 10 bases between the germline ends. The CDR3 DNA follows: TGTGCCAGCAGCTTGGCCCCTTTGAGCTCCTACGAGCAGTACTTC. It is translated as CASSLAPLSSYEQYF.

The chain links TRBV20-1 to TRBJ1-2; D is unclear. The CDR3 totals 14 residues. Trimming took off 1 base at V and 5 bases at J, with 14 bases between the two ends. CDR1 is DFQATT, CDR2 SNEGSKA, per germline (reference sequence). The CDR3 is CSARVSGKEYGYTF. CDR3 DNA sequence: TGCAGTGCTAGAGTTTCGGGAAAGGAGTATGGCTACACCTTC.

The V call is TRBV20-1, the J call TRBJ2-5; possibly TRBD2 for D (6 bases). The ends were cut back, 3 bases at V and 1 base at J, with 15 bases in the middle. Germline assignment: CDR1 DFQATT and CDR2 SNEGSKA (reference sequence). The CDR3 contains 15 residues. The CDR3 loop is CSARRIAETQETQYF. The CDR3 region has the DNA TGCAGTGCTAGGAGAATAGCGGAGACCCAAGAGACCCAGTACTTC.

Only a few counts were recorded for this clonotype. V gene TRBV7-9 combines with J gene TRBJ2-3; D not certain. V dropped 0 bases and J dropped 2 bases, with 12 bases sitting between them. This CDR3 region has 16 residues. Germline CDR1 is SEHNR and CDR2 is FQNEAQ (reference sequence). The CDR3 DNA reads as TGTGCCAGCAGCTTAGCTGGTTGGGGAATCACAGATACGCAGTATTTT. This codes for CASSLAGWGITDTQYF.